This T cell receptor (beta chain) came from a study of T cell responses to AZD1222 COVID-19 vaccine. Using immunoSEQ multiplex PCR, the repertoire was profiled, and TCRdb retains in-frame clones only, with some absent. The repertoire includes about 85,000 clones, about nine tenths of them detected once, and approximately 7% sits in the top ten. About this clone: The antigen is not known.

Study findings and constraints: Among vaccine-associated CD4 TCRs, coverage spanned spike, with dominance at 160-218 and 743-854. Sampling that yielded the repertoires occurred only after the peak T cell response.

In germline, CDR1 is SGHKS, CDR2 YYEKEE (reference sequence). The CDR3 covers 16 residues. Germline trimming cut 1 base from V and 5 bases from J; bases unmatched to any gene: 6. The sequence derives from an adult in good health. This sample comprised peripheral blood, obtained on day 0 of AZD1222 vaccination. The chain is built from TRBV5-5 and TRBJ2-5; 12 nucleotides align to TRBD1. The CDR3 DNA follows: TGTGCCAGCAGCTTGATGGGGACAGGGGGCGGGGAGACCCAGTACTTC. It translates to CASSLMGTGGGETQYF.